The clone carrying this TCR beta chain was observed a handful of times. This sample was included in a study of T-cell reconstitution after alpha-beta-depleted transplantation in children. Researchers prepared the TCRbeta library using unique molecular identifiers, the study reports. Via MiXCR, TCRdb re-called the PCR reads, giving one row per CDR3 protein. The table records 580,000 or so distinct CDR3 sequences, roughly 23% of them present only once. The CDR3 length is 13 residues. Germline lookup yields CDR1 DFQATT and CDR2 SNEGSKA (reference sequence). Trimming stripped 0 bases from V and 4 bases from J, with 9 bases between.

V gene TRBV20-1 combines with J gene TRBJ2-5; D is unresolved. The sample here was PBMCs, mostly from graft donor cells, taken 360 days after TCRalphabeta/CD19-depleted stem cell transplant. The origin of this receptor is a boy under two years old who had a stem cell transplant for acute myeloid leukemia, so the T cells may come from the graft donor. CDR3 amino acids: CSARDATGETQYF. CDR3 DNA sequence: TGCAGTGCTAGAGATGCCACGGGAGAGACCCAGTACTTC.